This T cell receptor (beta chain) was obtained from a study of vaccination effects on CD4 cells after COVID-19. About the research overall: Once vaccinated, a few convalescent patients were sampled both early and late afterward. It was a median of 72 days after the second dose that post-vaccine samples were obtained.

About this clone itself: Antigen: not known.

Culturing for ten to eleven days preceded CD4+ T cell isolation. The person was diagnosed with PCR-confirmed SARS-CoV-2 infection between March and December 2020. Two doses of BNT162b2 or mRNA-1273 vaccine were administered to participants. V was trimmed by 2 bases and J by 0 bases, leaving 18 bases between them. The CDR3 spans 18 residues. Clones were read by immunoSEQ multiplex PCR, and TCRdb kept only the in-frame ones, dropping some. The table includes about 44,000 clones, over 60% detected once. The chain recombines TRBV23-1 with TRBJ2-3, with D unclear. TRBV23-1 is an ORF; its function is uncertain. This clonotype originated in a human donor who had a prior SARS-CoV-2 infection. Material: CD4+ T cells from PBMCs cultured without peptide, obtained after COVID-19 vaccination. As DNA, the CDR3 is TGCGCCAGCAGTCAACCTTGGACCGTTCCGTCTAGCACAGATACGCAGTATTTT. It specifies CASSQPWTVPSSTDTQYF.